The source of this T cell receptor beta chain is a study of CD8+ T cells in alopecia areata. Study-level information: The study gave tofacitinib for 6 to 18 months, then 6 months off drug.

With regard to this clone: What it binds is unknown.

Study results and limitations: In lesional scalp, particularly from alopecia totalis/universalis, clonality was higher than in normal scalp. Sharing of TCRs across patients appeared less clear than in mice, possibly for HLA-related reasons.

Germline trimming cut 0 bases from V and 0 bases from J; bases unmatched to any gene: 0. CDR1 is SGHRS, CDR2 YFSETQ, per germline. This CDR3 region has 15 residues. cDNA prepared by RNA extraction and subsequent reverse transcription served as the template for sequencing. Measured with immunoSEQ multiplex PCR; TCRdb has only the in-frame clones, and not every one. The top ten clones hold 0.6% to 0.85% of a sample with 75,000 to 100,000 clones, 35% to 50% of them seen once. It was from alopecia areata patients that lesional scalp punch biopsies and peripheral blood were collected. The sequence came from a human donor with alopecia areata. The rearrangement uses TRBV5-1 and TRBJ2-3, with 8 bases identical to TRBD1. Input material: CD4+ T cells sorted from blood. CDR3 amino acids: CASSLGQGSTDTQYF. CDR3 in DNA: TGCGCCAGCAGCTTGGGACAGGGGAGCACAGATACGCAGTATTTT.